The clone carrying this TCR beta chain has ten or more counts. These data are taken from a study of T-cell reconstitution after alpha-beta-depleted transplantation in children. The library targeted TCRbeta and was prepared with unique molecular identifiers. TCRdb independently ran MiXCR on the PCR reads; one entry per CDR3 protein. The sample includes roughly 610,000 distinct CDR3 sequences, about 10% of them seen just once. This TCR was recovered from a human donor who donated a stem cell graft to a child with acute myeloid leukemia. Material: PBMCs from the stem cell graft donor, obtained from the stem cell graft.

CDR3 region: CSVEDTGYGYTF. The DNA of the CDR3 is TGCAGCGTTGAAGATACAGGCTATGGCTACACCTTC. This chain uses TRBV29-1 with TRBJ1-2; TRBD1 might be the D (5 bases). Trimming left V 0 bases short and J 4 bases short, with 6 bases between. The CDR3 sequence is 12 residues long. CDR1 and CDR2 (germline): SQVTM, ANQGSEA.